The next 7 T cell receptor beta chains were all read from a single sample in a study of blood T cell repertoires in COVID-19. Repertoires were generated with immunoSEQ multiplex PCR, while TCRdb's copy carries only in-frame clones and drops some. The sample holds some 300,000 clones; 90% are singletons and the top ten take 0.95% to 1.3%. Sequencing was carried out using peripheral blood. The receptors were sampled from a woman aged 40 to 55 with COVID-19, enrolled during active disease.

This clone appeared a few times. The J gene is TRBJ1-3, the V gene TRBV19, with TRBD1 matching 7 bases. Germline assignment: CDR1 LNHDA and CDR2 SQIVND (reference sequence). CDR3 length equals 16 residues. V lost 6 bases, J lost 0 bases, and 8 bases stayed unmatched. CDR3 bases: TGTGCCAGTAGCCACTCTCGGGACAGCTCTGGAAACACCATATATTTT. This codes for CASSHSRDSSGNTIYF. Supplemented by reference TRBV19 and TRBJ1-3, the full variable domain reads DGGITQSPKYLFRKEGQNVTLSCEQNLNHDAMYWYRQDPGQGLRLIYYSQIVNDFQKGDIAEGYSVSREKKESFPLTVTSAQKNPTAFYLCASSHSRDSSGNTIYFGEGSWLTVV.

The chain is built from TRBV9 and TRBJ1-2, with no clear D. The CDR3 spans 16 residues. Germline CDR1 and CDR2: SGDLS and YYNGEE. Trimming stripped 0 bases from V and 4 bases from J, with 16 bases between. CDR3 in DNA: TGTGCCAGCAGCGTAGCCCTAGCTGGGCAGCTCTATGGCTACACCTTC. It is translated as CASSVALAGQLYGYTF.

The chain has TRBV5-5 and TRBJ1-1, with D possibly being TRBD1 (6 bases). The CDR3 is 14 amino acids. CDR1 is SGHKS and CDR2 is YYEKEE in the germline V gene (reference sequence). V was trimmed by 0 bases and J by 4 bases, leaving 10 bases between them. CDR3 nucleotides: TGTGCCAGCAGCTTGGCAGGGGTTCGCACTGAAGCTTTCTTT. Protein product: CASSLAGVRTEAFF.

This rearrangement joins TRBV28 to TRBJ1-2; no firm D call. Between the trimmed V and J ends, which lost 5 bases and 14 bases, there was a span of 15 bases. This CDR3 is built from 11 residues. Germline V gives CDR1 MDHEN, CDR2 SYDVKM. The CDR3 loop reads CASSLGDKITF. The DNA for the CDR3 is TGTGCCAGCAGTCTGGGCGATAAGATAACCTTC.

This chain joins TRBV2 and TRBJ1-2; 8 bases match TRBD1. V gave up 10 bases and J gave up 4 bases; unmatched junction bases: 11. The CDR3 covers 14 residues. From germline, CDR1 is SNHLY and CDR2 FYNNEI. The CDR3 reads CATPGQGASYGYTF. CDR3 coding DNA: TGTGCCACCCCAGGACAGGGTGCGTCCTATGGCTACACCTTC.

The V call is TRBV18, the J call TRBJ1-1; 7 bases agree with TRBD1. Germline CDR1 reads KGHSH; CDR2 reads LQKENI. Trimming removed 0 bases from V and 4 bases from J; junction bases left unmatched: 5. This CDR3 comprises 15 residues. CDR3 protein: CASSPPGQTSTEAFF. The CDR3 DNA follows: TGTGCCAGCTCACCACCGGGACAGACTAGCACTGAAGCTTTCTTT. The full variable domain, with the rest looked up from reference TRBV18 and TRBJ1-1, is NAGVMQNPRHLVRRRGQEARLRCSPMKGHSHVYWYRQLPEEGLKFMVYLQKENIIDESGMPKERFSAEFPKEGPSILRIQQVVRGDSAAYFCASSPPGQTSTEAFFGQGTRLTVV.

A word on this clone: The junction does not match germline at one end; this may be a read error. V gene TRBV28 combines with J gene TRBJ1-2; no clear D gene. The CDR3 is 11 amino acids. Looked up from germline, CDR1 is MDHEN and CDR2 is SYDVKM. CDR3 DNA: TGTGCCAGCAGGGTCGTTGAGGGCTGGGACTTC. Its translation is CASRVVEGWDF.